These 10 T cell receptor beta chains share one sample of origin, sequenced in a study of blood T cells in healthy people across ages. The second PCR ran roughly 6 to 12 cycles with a sample-barcoded 5' primer and J-beta primers. TCRdb reprocessed the 5' RACE reads with MiXCR, giving one entry per CDR3 protein. The sample consists of 650,000 to 1,000,000 distinct CDR3 sequences, about 36% of them appearing once. Sample: blood. These receptor sequences come from a young man in good health.

This clonotype came up a few times. The chain carries TRBV21-1 and TRBJ2-3; the listed D gene, TRBD2, was not tested against the DNA. TRBV21-1 corresponds to a pseudogene. The CDR3 spans 19 residues. For the CDR3, the DNA is TGTGCCAGCAGCAACGATCCCGGGACTAGCGGGGAGAGCACAGATACGCAGTATTTT. Translation gives CASSNDPGTSGESTDTQYF.

This clonotype has more than one count but fewer than ten. The chain recombines TRBV9 with TRBJ2-3; 9 bases are shared with TRBD1. J lost 4 bases, V lost 0 bases, and 9 bases had no gene match. The CDR3 length is 17 residues. Looked up from germline, CDR1 is SGDLS and CDR2 is YYNGEE. The CDR3 DNA sequence: TGTGCCAGCAGCGTAGCTAGAGGACAGGGGTCCCCAGATACGCAGTATTTT. It yields the protein CASSVARGQGSPDTQYF.

There are a few counts of this clonotype. The chain uses TRBV18 and TRBJ1-1, with 7 bases aligning to TRBD1. There are 16 residues in the CDR3. The germline V gene has CDR1 KGHSH and CDR2 LQKENI. The V and J ends lost 3 bases and 1 base, in that order; junction bases with no gene match: 8. CDR3 nucleotides: TGTGCCAGCTCACCTGACACGGGACAGACGAACACTGAAGCTTTCTTT. This sequence encodes CASSPDTGQTNTEAFF.

CDR3 DNA sequence: TGTGCCAGCATGGGAGACTCTGGAAACACCATATATTTT. This translates into CASMGDSGNTIYF. V usage is TRBV2 and J usage is TRBJ1-3; D is unclear. This CDR3 is 13 amino acids long. Per germline, CDR1 SNHLY and CDR2 FYNNEI. The V gene lost 7 bases and the J gene lost 0 bases, with 7 bases spanning the gap.

The table lists this clonotype with a few counts. This sequence may be a read error, since a much larger clone differs from it by one base. This sequence joins TRBV30 and TRBJ2-7; D possibly corresponds to TRBD2 (6 bases). With 0 bases removed from V and 7 bases from J, the gap between germline ends came to 25 bases. The CDR3 runs to 17 residues. Looked up from germline, CDR1 is GTSNPN and CDR2 is SVGIG (reference sequence). The CDR3 is CAWSVPTFSGENNEQYF. The DNA for the CDR3 is TGTGCCTGGAGTGTACCCACATTTAGCGGTGAGAACAATGAGCAGTACTTC.

The CDR3 nucleotides are TGTGCCAGCACCCGGACAGGCACTTACCAAGAGACCCAGTACTTC. Translation gives CASTRTGTYQETQYF. The chain joins TRBV7-2 to TRBJ2-5, with 7 bases that match TRBD1. CDR3 length: 15 amino acids. Germline values: CDR1 SGHTA, CDR2 FQGNSA. Germline trimming cut 7 bases from V and 0 bases from J; bases unmatched to any gene: 8.

The V and J genes are TRBV6-2 or TRBV6-3 and TRBJ2-5; 16 bases agree with TRBD2. The trim removed 8 bases at V and 2 bases at J, leaving 14 bases unmatched. The V gene's germline CDR1 is MNHEY and CDR2 SVGEGT. There are 19 residues in the CDR3. Here the CDR3 reads CASLPGLAGGPLLQETQYF. The CDR3 DNA follows: TGTGCCAGCCTACCGGGACTAGCGGGGGGGCCTCTTCTTCAAGAGACCCAGTACTTC.

This clonotype occurred many times. V is TRBV4-1 and J is TRBJ2-5, with D unresolved. V gave up 1 base and J gave up 2 bases, with 8 bases separating them. The CDR3 runs to 14 residues. The V gene's germline CDR1 is MGHRA and CDR2 YSYEKL. CDR3: CASSQVSIQETQYF. CDR3 DNA sequence: TGCGCCAGCAGCCAAGTATCCATTCAAGAGACCCAGTACTTC.

Details on this clonotype: A much larger clone lies a single base off, so this may be a read error. V is TRBV7-2 and J is TRBJ2-7; maybe TRBD1 (6 bases). Germline values: CDR1 SGHTA, CDR2 FQGNSA. This CDR3 is built from 16 residues. CDR3 in DNA: TGTGCCAGCCGCTTGGACAGCCGACAGCTTGCCTACGAGCAGTACTTC. This gives the protein CASRLDSRQLAYEQYF.

This clonotype was found many times. The CDR3 coding sequence is TGTGCCAGCAGCTTAGGGGCAGCAGAAGAGACCCAGTACTTC. Its translation is CASSLGAAEETQYF. The chain couples TRBV7-2 to TRBJ2-5, with no clear D. Germline V gives CDR1 SGHTA, CDR2 FQGNSA. V dropped 1 base and J dropped 3 bases, with 9 bases sitting between them. The length of the CDR3 is 14 residues.